The 15 T cell receptor beta chains reported below all come from one sample, sequenced in a study of beta chain features in type 1 diabetes. As every portion of the isolated RNA was reverse transcribed, the sequencing read expressed TCRB transcripts. Sequencing used immunoSEQ multiplex PCR; TCRdb keeps in-frame clones, though not all of them. The sample yields 310,000 or so clones, roughly 8% seen once. Sequences were obtained from central memory CD4+ T cells from blood. These receptors came from a woman under 30 in good health.

The chain recombines TRBV7-8 with TRBJ2-1, with unresolved D. The V end lost 4 bases, the J end lost 6 bases, and 13 bases lay between the germline ends. CDR3 length: 14 amino acids. Germline V gene data show CDR1 as SGHVS and CDR2 as FQNEAQ. CDR3 DNA: TGTGCCAGCAGCTCTGGGTTAGACTCCAATGAGCAGTTCTTC. Translating gives CASSSGLDSNEQFF.

This clone was seen a handful of times. This specimen includes other DNA sequences encoding the same CDR3. V is TRBV7-2 and J is TRBJ2-5; 8 bases are shared with TRBD2. Germline V gene lookup returns CDR1 SGHTA and CDR2 FQGNSA. V dropped 1 base and J dropped 5; count of bases not matched to a gene: 3. The CDR3 extends over 14 amino acids. Written as DNA, the CDR3 is TGTGCCAGCAGCTTAGGGACTAGCCGCGAGACCCAGTACTTC. Its protein is CASSLGTSRETQYF.

This clone was observed a few times. The chain couples TRBV7-9 to TRBJ2-7; TRBD2 agrees at 14 bases. In germline, CDR1 is SEHNR, CDR2 FQNEAQ (reference sequence). The CDR3 runs 16 residues. The J segment lost 3 bases and the V segment lost 5 bases, leaving 6 bases of the junction unmatched. This CDR3 reads CASSLGTSGRDYEQYF. CDR3 nucleotide sequence: TGTGCCAGCAGCCTAGGGACTAGCGGGAGAGACTACGAGCAGTACTTC.

This clone was seen many times. The rearrangement joins TRBV2 to TRBJ1-1; D call uncertain. V was clipped by 2 bases and J by 7 bases, with 11 bases between them. The CDR3 length is 13 residues. Germline loops: CDR1 SNHLY, CDR2 FYNNEI. CDR3 nucleotide sequence: TGTGCCAGCAGTGAATTGGACGGAGGTGAAGCTTTCTTT. The encoded protein is CASSELDGGEAFF. The variable domain in full, with the rest retrieved from reference TRBV2 and TRBJ1-1, is EPEVTQTPSHQVTQMGQEVILRCVPISNHLYFYWYRQILGQKVEFLVSFYNNEISEKSEIFDDQFSVERPDGSNFTLKIRSTKLEDSAMYFCASSELDGGEAFFGQGTRLTVV.

The V gene is TRBV19, the J gene TRBJ2-3; TRBD1 matches 10 bases. The germline gives CDR1 LNHDA, CDR2 SQIVND (reference sequence). The CDR3 is made up of 15 amino acids. V lost 7 bases, J lost 8 bases, and 12 bases stayed unmatched. The CDR3 here is CASTARDRGYGTQYF. The CDR3 DNA is TGTGCCAGTACCGCCCGGGACAGGGGTTACGGTACGCAGTATTTT. The full variable domain, its missing parts supplied by reference TRBV19 and TRBJ2-3, is DGGITQSPKYLFRKEGQNVTLSCEQNLNHDAMYWYRQDPGQGLRLIYYSQIVNDFQKGDIAEGYSVSREKKESFPLTVTSAQKNPTAFYLCASTARDRGYGTQYFGPGTRLTVL.

This clone was seen more than once but under ten times. The CDR3 region has the DNA TGTGCCACCAGCAGAGATGTGGCTAAAGCTTTCTTT. Its protein product is CATSRDVAKAFF. The chain recombines TRBV15 with TRBJ1-1; D is unresolved. The length of the CDR3 is 12 residues. Germline lookup yields CDR1 LNHNV and CDR2 YYDKDF (reference sequence). V shed 0 bases and J shed 9 bases, with 8 bases lying between them.

The rearrangement joins TRBV19 to TRBJ2-1, with D possibly called TRBD1 or TRBD2 (7 bases each). The CDR3 is 14 amino acids. Germline-derived CDR1 and CDR2 are LNHDA and SQIVND (reference sequence). V gave up 6 bases and J gave up 8 bases, with 17 bases separating them. CDR3 sequence reads: CASRRQGGLDEQFF. CDR3 in DNA: TGTGCCAGTAGGCGACAGGGTGGACTAGATGAGCAGTTCTTC.

There are a few counts of this clone. The rearrangement links TRBV18 to TRBJ2-7; D is ambiguous. Trimming shortened V by 2 bases and J by 5 bases, and 10 bases separated the two germline ends. CDR3 length: 13 amino acids. Germline assignment: CDR1 KGHSH and CDR2 LQKENI. CDR3 nucleotides: TGTGCCAGCTCACCAGCGCCTCGGGACGAGCAGTACTTC. This encodes CASSPAPRDEQYF.

The gene calls are TRBV7-2 and TRBJ2-7, with 10 positions matching TRBD1. This CDR3 spans 14 amino acids. In germline, CDR1 is SGHTA, CDR2 FQGNSA. J was trimmed by 2 bases and V by 7 bases; bases with no gene match: 5. CDR3 in DNA: TGTGCCAGCAACTACGGGACAGGGGCCTACGAGCAGTACTTC. Residues: CASNYGTGAYEQYF.

Written as DNA, the CDR3 is TGTGCCAGCAGTTTGGTACGGGCGACGTACAATGAGCAGTTCTTC. Protein product: CASSLVRATYNEQFF. The chain couples TRBV27 to TRBJ2-1, with D unresolved. V dropped 3 bases and J dropped 4 bases, with 13 bases sitting between them. The germline CDR1 and CDR2 sequences are MNHEY and SMNVEV (reference sequence). The CDR3 is 15 amino acids.

V and J are TRBV19 and TRBJ2-3; D unclear. This CDR3 comprises 14 residues. V shed 1 base and J shed 6 bases, with 11 bases lying between them. Germline loops: CDR1 LNHDA, CDR2 SQIVND (reference sequence). This CDR3 is CASSIGPSHDTQYF. Here the CDR3 DNA reads TGTGCCAGTAGTATAGGGCCTTCGCACGATACGCAGTATTTT.

The table lists this clone with many counts. The J gene is TRBJ2-3, the V gene TRBV2; TRBD1 matches 7 bases. Germline CDR1 and CDR2: SNHLY and FYNNEI. This CDR3 region has 15 residues. J lost 0 bases, V lost 6 bases, and 6 bases had no gene match. The CDR3 is CASSWDSSSTDTQYF. In DNA form, the CDR3 reads TGTGCCAGCAGCTGGGACAGTTCTAGCACAGATACGCAGTATTTT.

The rearrangement joins TRBV27 to TRBJ1-1; 7 positions agree with TRBD1. Trimming removed 1 base from V and 5 bases from J; junction bases left unmatched: 4. This CDR3 spans 14 amino acids. Germline V lookup: CDR1 MNHEY, CDR2 SMNVEV (reference sequence). CDR3 nucleotide sequence: TGTGCCAGCAGTTTATGGTCAGGGGGAACTGAAGCTTTCTTT. It encodes CASSLWSGGTEAFF.

This clone was found a few times. The V gene is TRBV7-9, the J gene TRBJ2-7; TRBD2 agrees at 15 bases. The CDR3 is 17 amino acids. Germline CDR1 reads SEHNR; CDR2 reads FQNEAQ (reference sequence). The ends lost 1 base at V and 7 bases at J; junction bases unmatched: 8. CDR3 amino acids: CASSLGVDGLAGGEQYF. In nucleotides, the CDR3 is TGTGCCAGCAGCTTAGGAGTAGACGGACTAGCGGGAGGGGAGCAGTACTTC.

This clone turned up a few times. This chain uses TRBV18 with TRBJ2-1; 10 positions agree with TRBD2. CDR1 and CDR2 from the germline V gene are KGHSH and LQKENI. J lost 9 bases, V lost 3 bases, and 8 bases had no gene match. The CDR3 runs 15 residues. The DNA for the CDR3 is TGTGCCAGCTCACCCGAAGCGGGAGGGCCTCCTGAGCAGTTCTTC. This sequence encodes CASSPEAGGPPEQFF.